This T cell receptor beta chain was sequenced during a study of blood T cell repertoires in COVID-19. Study details: The United States, Italy and Spain supplied acute and convalescent COVID-19 samples.

Per the authors' pipeline: Amplified reference gene primers provided the basis for estimating nucleated cell counts. The method was immunoSEQ multiplex PCR; TCRdb's version includes in-frame clones alone and lacks a portion of them. The D gene and trimming were derived from the DNA, and the V and J assignments and clone size from that table. The sample comprises 300,000 to 400,000 clones, 65% to 90% of which are singletons, and 7.2% rests with the top ten. The CDR3 runs 15 residues. V lost 3 bases and J lost 3; bases outside the gene matches: 6. Germline V lookup: CDR1 SGHNT, CDR2 YENEEA. The specimen was peripheral blood. The chain carries TRBV11-3 and TRBJ2-3, with 7 bases that match TRBD2. The source of this sequence is a human donor in a cohort sampled during active COVID-19. The DNA of the CDR3 is TGTGCCAGCAGCTTGAGGGAGGGTCGGACAGATACGCAGTATTTT. It encodes CASSLREGRTDTQYF.